This T cell receptor (beta chain) was retrieved from a study of control samples from healthy donors and cancer patients. Assay: immunoSEQ multiplex PCR; the TCRdb copy retains only in-frame clones and omits some. Among 60,000 to 70,000 clones listed, about 82% were seen once. Trimming pared 0 bases from V and 4 bases from J, leaving 15 bases between. CDR1 is SGHDN, CDR2 FVKESK, per germline. This CDR3 has 16 residues. The TCR comes from a man aged 35 to 55 in good health. The chain employs TRBV14 and TRBJ1-1, with D tentatively TRBD1 (6 bases). The sample comprised blood. DNA for the CDR3: TGTGCCAGCAGCCAAGACTGGGGGGCAGTTGGCACTGAAGCTTTCTTT. Translating it yields CASSQDWGAVGTEAFF.